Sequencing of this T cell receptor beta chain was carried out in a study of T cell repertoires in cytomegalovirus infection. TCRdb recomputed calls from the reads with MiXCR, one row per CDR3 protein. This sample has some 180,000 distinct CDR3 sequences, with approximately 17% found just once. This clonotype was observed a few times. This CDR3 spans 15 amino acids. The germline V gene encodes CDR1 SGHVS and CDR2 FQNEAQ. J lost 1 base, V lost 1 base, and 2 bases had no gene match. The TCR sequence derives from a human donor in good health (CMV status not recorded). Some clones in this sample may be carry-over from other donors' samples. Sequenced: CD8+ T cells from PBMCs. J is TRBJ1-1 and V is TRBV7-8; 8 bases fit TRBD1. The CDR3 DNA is TGTGCCAGCAGCTTAGGGGACAGGAGGAACACTGAAGCTTTCTTT. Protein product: CASSLGDRRNTEAFF.